Sequencing of this T cell receptor beta chain was carried out in a study of response to subunit inactivated influenza vaccine. Whole-study results and caveats: Authors suggested seasonal influenza vaccinations each recruit few new T cells.

About this clonotype itself: No antigen is known for it.

TCRdb passed the RT-PCR reads through MiXCR, listing each CDR3 protein once. The sample has approximately 500,000 distinct CDR3 sequences, 10% to 15% seen once. The CDR3 is 17 amino acids. The junction had 10 bases not matched to a gene; V was cut back by 6 bases and J by 1 base. Germline CDR1 reads SGHAT; CDR2 reads FQNNGV. This TCR was sampled from a man aged 50 or older who received an inactivated influenza vaccine. The V call is TRBV11-2, the J call TRBJ2-7; 12 bases match TRBD1. The sample consisted of PBMCs from blood, taken about 6 weeks after vaccination. The CDR3 here is CASRRPGQGARSYEQYF. The CDR3 coding sequence is TGTGCCAGCAGGAGACCGGGACAGGGGGCGCGATCCTACGAGCAGTACTTC. Filled out from reference TRBV11-2 and TRBJ2-7, the complete variable domain reads EAGVAQSPRYKIIEKRQSVAFWCNPISGHATLYWYQQILGQGPKLLIQFQNNGVVDDSQLPKDRFSAERLKGVDSTLKIQPAKLEDSAVYLCASRRPGQGARSYEQYFGPGTRLTVT.